The rows below give T cell receptor beta chains drawn from one sample of a study of T-cell reconstitution after alpha-beta-depleted transplantation in children. TCRdb reprocessed the PCR reads with MiXCR, giving one entry per CDR3 protein. Of hundreds of thousands of distinct CDR3 sequences in the sample, approximately 13% are singletons; the top ten hold over 2%. The sample in question was PBMCs, mostly from graft donor cells, obtained 360 days after TCRalphabeta/CD19-depleted stem cell transplant. These receptors all stem from a male patient between 5 and 17 years old who had a stem cell transplant for acute myeloid leukemia, so the T cells may come from the graft donor. The CDR3 runs from the conserved cysteine through the conserved F or W. A D gene is named only where the DNA matches it firmly. Rows may omit the clone size; those that give it use once, few, many or a size class.

V	D	J	size	DNA	CDR3
TRBV12-3/TRBV12-4	NA	TRBJ2-5	many	TGTGCCAGCAGTCCTGGGGGGGAGACCCAGTACTTC	CASSPGGETQYF
TRBV27	TRBD2	TRBJ2-1	many	TGTGCCAGCAGTTTATACGCTAGCGGGAGCTCCTACAATGAGCAGTTCTTC	CASSLYASGSSYNEQFF
TRBV20-1	NA	TRBJ2-1	many	TGCAGTGCTAGAGATCGGCGGATTATCAATGAGCAGTTCTTC	CSARDRRIINEQFF
TRBV20-1	TRBD2	TRBJ2-1	few	TGCAGTGCTGCCCCAGGGACTAGCGGGAGCTATGAGCAGTTCTTC	CSAAPGTSGSYEQFF
TRBV9	NA	TRBJ2-7	few	TGTGCCAGCAGCGTAGGGGCCCAGACGGCGACTTTCTCCTACGAGCAGTACTTC	CASSVGAQTATFSYEQYF
TRBV7-9	NA	TRBJ2-2	few	TGTGCCAGCCAAAAACCGGGCGGCACCGGGGAGCTGTTTTTT	CASQKPGGTGELFF
TRBV29-1	NA	TRBJ1-1	many	TGCAGCGACTCGGGGGACATGAACACTGAAGCTTTCTTT	CSDSGDMNTEAFF
TRBV4-3	NA	TRBJ2-5	many	TGCGCCAGCAGCCTTACAGCCTTCCAAGAGACCCAGTACTTC	CASSLTAFQETQYF
TRBV7-3	TRBD2	TRBJ2-1	many	TGTGCCAGCAGCGGCTCGGGACTAGCCTCCAATGAGCAGTTCTTC	CASSGSGLASNEQFF
TRBV29-1	NA	TRBJ1-1	many	TGCAGCGTTTTAGGTGAGAACACTGAAGCTTTCTTT	CSVLGENTEAFF
TRBV6-5	NA	TRBJ2-2	NA	TGTGCCAGCAGTTACTCGACTTCGCCAAACACCGGGGAGCTGTTTTTT	CASSYSTSPNTGELFF
TRBV27	TRBD1	TRBJ2-7	NA	TGTGCCAGCAGTACCCCGGACAGGGGGAACTACGAGCAGTACTTC	CASSTPDRGNYEQYF
TRBV3-1	TRBD2	TRBJ2-3	NA	TGTGCCAGCAGCCACCGGACTAGCGGGGCCACAGATACGCAGTATTTT	CASSHRTSGATDTQYF